This T cell receptor beta chain was recorded in a study of blood T cell repertoires in COVID-19. The wider study: Specimens from acute and convalescent COVID-19 originated in the United States, Italy and Spain. T cells, B-cell-depleted T cells, or PBMCs provided the cDNA or gDNA that served as material.

In the original analysis: Amplification from reference gene primers served as the basis for estimated nucleated cell counts. Some clones are missing from TCRdb's copy, which holds only in-frame ones; the method was immunoSEQ multiplex PCR. V, J and clone size are taken as reported in that table, and D and trimming were inferred from the DNA itself. The sample has around 190,000 clones, roughly 77% seen once. Looked up from germline, CDR1 is SGDLS and CDR2 is YYNGEE. V was pared by 3 bases and J by 4 bases, with 9 bases of the junction left unmatched. CDR3 length: 15 amino acids. The sequence came from a woman between 40 and 55 years old with COVID-19, enrolled during active disease. The specimen was peripheral blood. The gene calls are TRBV9 and TRBJ2-5; 7 bases match TRBD1. The CDR3 sequence: CASSAQGNRPETQYF. For the CDR3, the DNA is TGTGCCAGCAGCGCACAGGGGAATAGGCCAGAGACCCAGTACTTC.